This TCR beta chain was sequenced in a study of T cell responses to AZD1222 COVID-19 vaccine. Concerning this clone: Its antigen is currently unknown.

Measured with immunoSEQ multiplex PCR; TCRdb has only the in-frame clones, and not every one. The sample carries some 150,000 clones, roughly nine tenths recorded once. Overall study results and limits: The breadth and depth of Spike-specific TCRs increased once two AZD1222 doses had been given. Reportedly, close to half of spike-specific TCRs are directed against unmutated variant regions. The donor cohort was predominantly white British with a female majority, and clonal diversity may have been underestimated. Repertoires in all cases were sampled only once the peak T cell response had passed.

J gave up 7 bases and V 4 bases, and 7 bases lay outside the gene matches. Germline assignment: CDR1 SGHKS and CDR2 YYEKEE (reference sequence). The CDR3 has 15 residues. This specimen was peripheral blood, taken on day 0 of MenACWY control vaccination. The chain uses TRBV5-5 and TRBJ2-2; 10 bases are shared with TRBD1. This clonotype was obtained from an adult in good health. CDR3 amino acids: CASSAGQGSGGELFF. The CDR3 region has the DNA TGTGCCAGCAGCGCGGGACAGGGGAGCGGCGGGGAGCTGTTTTTT. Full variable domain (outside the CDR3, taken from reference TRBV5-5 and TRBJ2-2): DAGVTQSPTHLIKTRGQQVTLRCSPISGHKSVSWYQQVLGQGPQFIFQYYEKEERGRGNFPDRFSARQFPNYSSELNVNALLLGDSALYLCASSAGQGSGGELFFGEGSRLTVL.